This record concerns one T cell receptor beta chain sequence. As yet, its antigen is unknown. Treatment: treatment-naive control, cytoreductive nephrectomy. Sequenced control tumors were from about a dozen males and several females, median age roughly 60. These data are taken from a study of radiation and T cells in renal cell carcinoma. Germline-derived CDR1 and CDR2 are SGHTS and YDEGEE. J was trimmed by 3 bases and V by 4 bases; bases with no gene match: 3. The CDR3 contains 15 residues. Study-level findings and limits: Intratumoral heterogeneity was not captured in these approximately 1 g regions. Irradiated tumors held more dominant CDR3 motifs than control tumors.

Assay used: immunoSEQ multiplex PCR; TCRdb lists only in-frame clones, some missing. The sample consists of approximately 25,000 clones, around half of them appearing once. The rearrangement joins TRBV5-8 to TRBJ1-4, with 10 nucleotides matching TRBD1. This receptor was identified in a human donor with renal cell carcinoma. The sequenced sample was tumor tissue, obtained from a patient whose treatment was nephrectomy without radiotherapy. CDR3 region: CASSPGTGANEKLFF. Written as DNA, the CDR3 is TGTGCCAGCAGCCCAGGGACAGGGGCTAATGAAAAACTGTTTTTT.